Listed below are T cell receptor beta chains from one sample, sequenced in a study of Ad26.COV2.S vaccination and SARS-CoV-2 variants. Profiled with immunoSEQ multiplex PCR; TCRdb holds only in-frame clones, not every one. Seen here are approximately 300,000 clones, about 82% observed once, and the top ten hold more than 1.5%. The sample in question was peripheral blood, obtained in a trial of Ad26.COV2.S vaccine versus placebo. The receptor set was obtained from a person aged 18-65 years who received the Ad26.COV2.S COVID-19 vaccine or a placebo. CDR3s include the opening cysteine and the closing phenylalanine or tryptophan. The D gene is left open where the match is weak. The listing skips clone size in some rows; elsewhere it reads once, few, many or a size class.

NA	NA	TRBJ1-2	TRBV5-5	13	TGTGCCAGCAGCTTGGATGGGGTATTGGGCTACACCTTC	CASSLDGVLGYTF
NA	NA	TRBJ1-2	TRBV12-3/TRBV12-4	13	TGTGCCAGCACCCTGGGCTATCTAACCGGCTACACCTTC	CASTLGYLTGYTF
NA	NA	TRBJ2-5	TRBV5-4	15	TGTGCCAGCAGCTTAGACGGGACAATCGAAGAGACCCAGTACTTC	CASSLDGTIEETQYF
NA	few	TRBJ1-6	TRBV7-3	14	TGTGCCAGCAGCCCGCAGGCTGATGGTTCACCCCTCCACTTT	CASSPQADGSPLHF
TRBD1	NA	TRBJ1-2	TRBV6-1	17	TGTGCCAGCAGTGGGCAGCTGCCGGGACAGACGAACTATGGCTACACCTTC	CASSGQLPGQTNYGYTF
NA	NA	TRBJ2-3	TRBV27	16	TGTGCCAGCAGGACGACCTCACAGGTCAGCACAGATACGCAGTATTTT	CASRTTSQVSTDTQYF
TRBD1	NA	TRBJ1-5	TRBV5-8	16	TGTGCCAGCAGCTTGGTACAGGACAGGGGCAATCAGCCCCAGCATTTT	CASSLVQDRGNQPQHF
TRBD1	once	TRBJ1-5	TRBV6-4	15	TGTGCCAGCACCGGGACAGGGGAGGAGAATCAGCCCCAGCATTTT	CASTGTGEENQPQHF
NA	NA	TRBJ2-7	TRBV5-1	12	TGCGCCAGCAGCTTTAACCTCTACGAGCAGTACTTC	CASSFNLYEQYF
NA	NA	TRBJ1-2	TRBV20-1	9	TGCAGTATAAAGGACTTCAATTATTTC	CSIKDFNYF
TRBD1	NA	TRBJ2-1	TRBV15	16	TGTGCCACCAGCAGACCCGGGACAGGGATCTACAATGAGCAGTTCTTC	CATSRPGTGIYNEQFF
TRBD2	few	TRBJ2-1	TRBV7-2	14	TGTGCCAGCAGCTTCGCGGGAGGGGGAAATGAGCAGTTCTTC	CASSFAGGGNEQFF